This TCR beta chain appears in the sequencing data of a study of shared clonotypes between healthy human individuals. To note about this clone: Other DNA sequences in the sample encode the same CDR3.

Measured with immunoSEQ multiplex PCR; TCRdb has only the in-frame clones, and not every one. Of some 470,000 clones in the sample, less than 80% are singletons; the top ten hold 10% to 15%. Recent acute infections and vaccinations were absent in the healthy HIV-negative adult donors. CDR1 is SGHRS, CDR2 YFSETQ, per germline. This CDR3 has 12 amino acids. Trimming left V 2 bases short and J 3 bases short, with 6 bases between. The clonotype was recovered from a middle-aged woman in good health. Some clones in this sample may be carry-over from other donors' samples. This chain connects TRBV5-1 to TRBJ2-7; maybe TRBD1 (5 bases). The specimen was PBMCs. CDR3 nucleotide sequence: TGCGCCAGCAGCTTAGGGGACTACGAGCAGTACTTC. It yields the protein CASSLGDYEQYF.